A selection of T cell receptor beta chains follows, all from one sample in a study of blood T cell repertoires in COVID-19. TCRdb's table, derived via immunoSEQ multiplex PCR, lists solely in-frame clones and lacks some. The sample has 240,000 or so clones; 90% are singletons. The sequencing sample was made of PBMCs or T cells enriched from blood (not recorded which). Every receptor here comes from a man between 50 and 59 years old who had been exposed to COVID-19. The CDR3 runs from the conserved cysteine through the conserved F or W. D genes are given only for firm matches. Clone sizes are given selectively: once, few, many, or a class where the clone is expanded.

CDR3nt,CDR3aa,j_gene,abundance,v_gene,d_gene
TGTGCCACCAGCGGCGGCGTTGGGACAAGCTCCTACGAGCAGTACTTC,CATSGGVGTSSYEQYF,TRBJ2-7,.,TRBV15,.
TGTGCCAGCAGTTTAGGCGTGGGGGGTTTGGGTTTCTTT,CASSLGVGGLGFF,TRBJ1-1,.,TRBV27,.
TGTGCCAGCGGGGGCCCTTGGGGCACAGATACGCAGTATTTT,CASGGPWGTDTQYF,TRBJ2-3,.,TRBV6-5,.
TGTGCCAGCAGCCAAGAATACATGAACACTGAAGCTTTCTTT,CASSQEYMNTEAFF,TRBJ1-1,.,TRBV4-2,.
TGTGCCAGCAGTTCGGGACAGGGGAAGGGAAACACCATATATTTT,CASSSGQGKGNTIYF,TRBJ1-3,.,TRBV27,TRBD1
TGCGCCAGCAGCTCGGGACAGCTTATTAACTATGGCTACACCTTC,CASSSGQLINYGYTF,TRBJ1-2,once,TRBV5-1,TRBD1
TGTGCCAGTACCGCCCCAGGCACAGATACGCAGTATTTT,CASTAPGTDTQYF,TRBJ2-3,few,TRBV19,.
TGTGCCAGCTCATCCGGAGTGACCGACTACAATGAGCAGTTCTTC,CASSSGVTDYNEQFF,TRBJ2-1,.,TRBV18,.
TGTGCCACCAGCAGAGATCTAGGGGTCCAAGAGACCCAGTACTTC,CATSRDLGVQETQYF,TRBJ2-5,.,TRBV15,.
TGTGCCAGCAGCTTAATGCAGGGGGCTGCTGAAGCTTTCTTT,CASSLMQGAAEAFF,TRBJ1-1,.,TRBV7-2,TRBD1
TGTGCCACCTCTAAGGGACTGTACACAGATACGCAGTATTTT,CATSKGLYTDTQYF,TRBJ2-3,.,TRBV24-1,.
TGTGCCAGCAGCAGGGACAGGACCACGAACACCGGGGAGCTGTTTTTT,CASSRDRTTNTGELFF,TRBJ2-2,.,TRBV5-4,TRBD1
TGTGCCAGCAGCCCCGCACAGTTACAAGAGACCCAGTACTTC,CASSPAQLQETQYF,TRBJ2-5,.,TRBV3-1/TRBV3-2,.
TGTGCCAGCTCTGGGACAGCAAAAAACACTGAAGCTTTCTTT,CASSGTAKNTEAFF,TRBJ1-1,.,TRBV18,TRBD1
TGTGCCAGCAGCTTAGGGTCTAGCGGGGCCCCCTCCTACAATGAGCAGTTCTTC,CASSLGSSGAPSYNEQFF,TRBJ2-1,.,TRBV11-3,TRBD2
TGCGCCAGCAGCATCGCAGGGTTGTTGTACTTC,CASSIAGLLYF,TRBJ2-7,.,TRBV5-1,.
TGTGCCAGCAGCTTAGGCCGCCCAGACAGGGCCGGCTACAATGAGCAGTTCTTC,CASSLGRPDRAGYNEQFF,TRBJ2-1,.,TRBV7-9,TRBD1
TGTGCCAGCAGACTAGCGGGAGCAGAGACCCAGTACTTC,CASRLAGAETQYF,TRBJ2-5,.,TRBV12-3/TRBV12-4,TRBD2
TGTGCCAGCAGCTTAGGGGAGTACAATGAGCAGTTCTTC,CASSLGEYNEQFF,TRBJ2-1,.,TRBV7-9,.
TGTGCCAGCAAGTGGACAGGGGGGACCTACGAGCAGTACTTC,CASKWTGGTYEQYF,TRBJ2-7,once,TRBV6-5,TRBD1
TGCGCCAGCCGACAGGGCCCCACTGAAGCTTTCTTT,CASRQGPTEAFF,TRBJ1-1,.,TRBV5-1,TRBD1
TGTGCCAGTAGCTACCGACAGAATTCACCCCTCCACTTT,CASSYRQNSPLHF,TRBJ1-6,once,TRBV6-5,.
TGTGCCAGCAGCCCACCGGACACCCTGGGCATAGGCTACACCTTC,CASSPPDTLGIGYTF,TRBJ1-2,.,TRBV5-6,.
TGTGCCAGCAGTTTAGGGGACAGGGAGGCCGGGGAGCTGTTTTTT,CASSLGDREAGELFF,TRBJ2-2,.,TRBV28,TRBD1
TGTGCCAACCAGGGGACAGGGGGACACAATGAGCAGTTCTTC,CANQGTGGHNEQFF,TRBJ2-1,.,TRBV2,TRBD1
TGTGCCAGCAGCCCCGACGGGGGGTCCTACAATGAGCAGTTCTTC,CASSPDGGSYNEQFF,TRBJ2-1,.,TRBV4-2,TRBD2
TGCAGCACCTTAGGTGGAGGGCAAGAGACCCAGTACTTC,CSTLGGGQETQYF,TRBJ2-5,few,TRBV29-1,.
TGTGCCAGCAGCTTATGGGAGATGGGCGCTTTCTTT,CASSLWEMGAFF,TRBJ1-1,.,TRBV7-9,.
TGTGCCAGCAGCAAAGCCAGCGGGAGGGCAAAAGGGGAGCTGTTTTTT,CASSKASGRAKGELFF,TRBJ2-2,.,TRBV21-1,.
TGTGCCTGGAGTGTACACCCCGGGACAGGGGACGATTATAGCAATCAGCCCCAGCATTTT,CAWSVHPGTGDDYSNQPQHF,TRBJ1-5,.,TRBV30,TRBD1
TGTGCCAGTACCGGAGGACAGGGCTCTTTTGGGACTCTCCATGGCTACACCTTC,CASTGGQGSFGTLHGYTF,TRBJ1-2,.,TRBV19,TRBD1
TGTGCCAGCAGCTTAGTTAATAGCAATCAGCCCCAGCATTTT,CASSLVNSNQPQHF,TRBJ1-5,.,TRBV11-3,.
TGTGCCAGCACACGCCAGGGGACAGGGGAAGGGGAGACCCAGTACTTC,CASTRQGTGEGETQYF,TRBJ2-5,.,TRBV7-2,TRBD1
TGCGCCAGCAGCTTGGCTGGGACAGGCTCTGGGGCCAACGTCCTGACTTTC,CASSLAGTGSGANVLTF,TRBJ2-6,.,TRBV5-1,TRBD1
TGTGCCAGTCGCGGTGGCGAAGAGACCCAGTACTTC,CASRGGEETQYF,TRBJ2-5,once,TRBV11-3,.
TGCGCCAGCAGCTCCCCGGGACAGGATGTATATGGCTACACCTTC,CASSSPGQDVYGYTF,TRBJ1-2,.,TRBV5-1,TRBD1
TGTGCCAGCAGCCAACCAGGAGGCGGGGAGCTGTTTTTT,CASSQPGGGELFF,TRBJ2-2,once,TRBV3-1/TRBV3-2,.
TGCGCCAGCAGCGGCGGGGGCTTATACAATGAGCAGTTCTTC,CASSGGGLYNEQFF,TRBJ2-1,.,TRBV5-1,.
TGTGCCAGCAGTTTAGCGCGGACAGGCCGGGCGGTCTTC,CASSLARTGRAVF,TRBJ1-2,.,TRBV12-3/TRBV12-4,TRBD1
TGTGCCAGCAGTTACTCGGGCAGGGCCCAGCCCCAGCATTTT,CASSYSGRAQPQHF,TRBJ1-5,.,TRBV6-5,.
TGTGCCAGCAGCCAGAGCGGGAGGGCGGCGTCGGAGACCCAGTACTTC,CASSQSGRAASETQYF,TRBJ2-5,.,TRBV7-9,TRBD2
TGTGCCAGCAGCCTTTCGGGACAGGGCTCTGGAAACACCATATATTTT,CASSLSGQGSGNTIYF,TRBJ1-3,.,TRBV9,TRBD1